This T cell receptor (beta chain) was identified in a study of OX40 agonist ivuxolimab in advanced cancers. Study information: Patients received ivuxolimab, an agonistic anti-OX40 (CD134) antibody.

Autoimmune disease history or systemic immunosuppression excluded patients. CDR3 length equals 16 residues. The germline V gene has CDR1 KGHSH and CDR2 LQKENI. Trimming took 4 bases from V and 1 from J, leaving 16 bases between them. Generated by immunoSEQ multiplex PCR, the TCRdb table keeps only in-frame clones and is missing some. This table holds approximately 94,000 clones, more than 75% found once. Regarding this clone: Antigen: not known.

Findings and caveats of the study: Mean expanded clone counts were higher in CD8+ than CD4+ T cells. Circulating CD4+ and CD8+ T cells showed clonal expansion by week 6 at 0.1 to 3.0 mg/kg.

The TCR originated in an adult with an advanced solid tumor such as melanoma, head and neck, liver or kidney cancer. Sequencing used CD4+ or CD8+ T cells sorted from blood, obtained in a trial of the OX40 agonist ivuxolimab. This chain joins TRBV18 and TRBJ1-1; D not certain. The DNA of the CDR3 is TGTGCCAGCTCACTTAACGGCGGAGATTCGAACACTGAAGCTTTCTTT. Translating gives CASSLNGGDSNTEAFF.